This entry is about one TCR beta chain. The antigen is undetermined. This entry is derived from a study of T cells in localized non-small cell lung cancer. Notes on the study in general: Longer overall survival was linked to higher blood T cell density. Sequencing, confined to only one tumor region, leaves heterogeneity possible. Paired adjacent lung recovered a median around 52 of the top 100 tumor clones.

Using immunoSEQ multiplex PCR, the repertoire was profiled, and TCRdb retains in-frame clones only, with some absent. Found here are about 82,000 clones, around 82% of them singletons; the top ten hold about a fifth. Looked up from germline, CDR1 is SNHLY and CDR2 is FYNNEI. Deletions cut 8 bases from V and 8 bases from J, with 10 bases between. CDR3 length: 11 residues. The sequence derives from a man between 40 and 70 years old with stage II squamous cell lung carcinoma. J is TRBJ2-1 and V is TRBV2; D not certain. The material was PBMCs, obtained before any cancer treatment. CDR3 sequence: CASGVWDEQFF. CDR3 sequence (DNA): TGTGCCAGCGGGGTGTGGGATGAGCAGTTCTTC.